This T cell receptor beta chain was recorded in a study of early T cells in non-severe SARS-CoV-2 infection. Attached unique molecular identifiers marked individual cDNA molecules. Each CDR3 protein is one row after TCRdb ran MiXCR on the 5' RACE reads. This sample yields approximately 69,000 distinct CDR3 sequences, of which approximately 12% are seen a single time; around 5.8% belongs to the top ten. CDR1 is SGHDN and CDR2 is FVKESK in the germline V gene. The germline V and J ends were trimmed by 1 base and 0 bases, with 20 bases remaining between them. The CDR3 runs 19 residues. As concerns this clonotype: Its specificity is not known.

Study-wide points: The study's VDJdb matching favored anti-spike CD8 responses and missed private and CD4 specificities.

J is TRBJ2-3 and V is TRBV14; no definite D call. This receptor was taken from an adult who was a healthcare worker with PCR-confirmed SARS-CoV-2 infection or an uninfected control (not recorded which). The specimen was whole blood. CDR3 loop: CASSQAALRGITSTDTQYF. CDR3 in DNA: TGTGCCAGCAGCCAAGCGGCTTTACGTGGCATTACTAGCACAGATACGCAGTATTTT.